This entry lists 20 T cell receptor beta chains sequenced from one sample in a study of blood T cell repertoires in COVID-19. Clones were read by immunoSEQ multiplex PCR, and TCRdb kept only the in-frame ones, dropping some. The table lists roughly 93,000 clones, 80% to 90% of them singletons. The material sequenced was peripheral blood. These receptors all come from a man aged 45 to 65 with acute or convalescent COVID-19.

The J gene is TRBJ1-6, the V gene TRBV3-1 (or the pseudogene TRBV3-2); 10 nucleotides agree with TRBD1. Losses at the gene ends were 4 bases for V and 9 bases for J; bases not matched to a gene: 6. CDR1 and CDR2 from the germline V gene are LGHDT and YNNKEL (reference sequence). This CDR3 is built from 15 residues. The CDR3 is CASSRIRDRGSPLHF. In nucleotides, the CDR3 is TGTGCCAGCAGCCGTATCCGGGACAGGGGTTCACCCCTCCACTTT.

The table lists this clone with a few counts. This rearrangement joins TRBV3-1 (or the pseudogene TRBV3-2) to TRBJ1-1; unclear D gene. Trimming pared 0 bases from V and 5 bases from J, leaving 13 bases between. From germline, CDR1 is LGHDT and CDR2 YNNKEL (reference sequence). This CDR3 comprises 15 residues. The DNA for the CDR3 is TGTGCCAGCAGCCAAGATGCGAGGGTATGGACTGAAGCTTTCTTT. Its protein product is CASSQDARVWTEAFF.

J is TRBJ1-2 and V is TRBV5-1, with 9 bases identical to TRBD1. Germline V gives CDR1 SGHRS, CDR2 YFSETQ. The CDR3 consists of 15 residues. With 4 bases clipped from V and 7 bases from J, the junction kept 11 bases outside the gene matches. Here the CDR3 DNA reads TGCGCCAGCAGCCCCGGGGACAGGGAAGGAAGTGGCTACACCTTC. It encodes CASSPGDREGSGYTF.

V usage is TRBV9 and J usage is TRBJ2-5, with a possible D match to TRBD1 (6 bases). Germline CDR1 reads SGDLS; CDR2 reads YYNGEE. Trimming shortened V by 3 bases and J by 1 base, and 10 bases separated the two germline ends. This CDR3 spans 14 amino acids. CDR3 region: CASSAGQFQETQYF. The CDR3 bases are TGTGCCAGCAGCGCAGGACAGTTCCAAGAGACCCAGTACTTC.

The chain employs TRBV5-1 and TRBJ1-4; a possible D gene is TRBD1 (6 bases). V was cut by 1 base and J by 4 bases, with 8 bases left in between. The CDR3 consists of 14 residues. Germline V gene data show CDR1 as SGHRS and CDR2 as YFSETQ. CDR3 in amino acids: CASSLTGYNEKLFF. CDR3 DNA sequence: TGCGCCAGCAGCTTGACAGGGTATAATGAAAAACTGTTTTTT.

This clone was counted a single time. The V gene is TRBV13, the J gene TRBJ1-6, with a tentative D call TRBD1 (6 bases). This CDR3 is built from 17 residues. Germline CDR1 PRHDT, CDR2 FYEKMQ (reference sequence). V dropped 3 bases and J dropped 0 bases, with 12 bases sitting between them. The CDR3 loop is CASSFLDRSSYNSPLHF. The CDR3 nucleotides read TGTGCCAGCAGCTTCCTTGACAGGAGCTCCTATAATTCACCCCTCCACTTT.

CDR3 sequence reads: CASSRRSDTQYF. CDR3 coding DNA: TGTGCCAGCAGCCGCAGGTCAGATACGCAGTATTTT. This sequence joins TRBV6-5 and TRBJ2-3; D not resolved. V lost 6 bases and J 4 bases, leaving 8 bases between the germline ends. The length of the CDR3 is 12 residues. CDR1 and CDR2 (germline): MNHEY, SVGAGI.

The chain uses TRBV6-1 and TRBJ1-1; D unresolved. Germline V gives CDR1 MNHNS, CDR2 SASEGT. This CDR3 comprises 16 residues. V lost 3 bases and J lost 5, with 19 bases in between. CDR3: CASSDFGFGAGTEAFF. The CDR3 region has the DNA TGTGCCAGCAGTGACTTTGGCTTTGGAGCGGGGACTGAAGCTTTCTTT.

The J gene is TRBJ2-1, the V gene TRBV11-1; 9 bases fit TRBD1. Trimming removed 6 bases from V and 2 bases from J; junction bases left unmatched: 2. The germline gives CDR1 SGHAT, CDR2 FQDESV (reference sequence). CDR3 length: 14 residues. CDR3 in DNA: TGTGCCAGCAGACGGACAGGGGCCTACAATGAGCAGTTCTTC. Encoded protein: CASRRTGAYNEQFF.

This clone was seen a single time. This sequence joins TRBV5-1 and TRBJ2-5; D possibly corresponds to TRBD1 (5 bases). V was shortened by 0 bases and J by 2 bases, with 14 bases between the two germline ends. The CDR3 runs 16 residues. From germline, CDR1 is SGHRS and CDR2 YFSETQ. The chain's CDR3 is CASSLGGFIEQETQYF. The CDR3 DNA reads TGCGCCAGCAGCTTGGGGGGCTTCATAGAACAAGAGACCCAGTACTTC.

The gene calls are TRBV30 and TRBJ2-7; a weak D match, TRBD2 (5 bases). The V gene lost 0 bases and the J gene lost 2 bases, with 11 bases spanning the gap. CDR1 is GTSNPN and CDR2 is SVGIG in the germline V gene (reference sequence). The CDR3 spans 14 residues. CDR3 coding DNA: TGTGCCTGGAGTGTACGGAGGAACCCCTACGAGCAGTACTTC. This sequence encodes CAWSVRRNPYEQYF.

This clone was recorded once. The chain combines TRBV11-1 with TRBJ1-1, with 9 bases matching TRBD1. Germline loops: CDR1 SGHAT, CDR2 FQDESV (reference sequence). The CDR3 sequence is 16 residues long. V was clipped by 2 bases and J by 7 bases; unmatched bases: 11. As DNA, the CDR3 is TGTGCCAGCAGCTTACCCCCGGGACAGGGCGACCATGAAGCTTTCTTT. It specifies CASSLPPGQGDHEAFF.

A few counts support this clone. The chain employs TRBV11-2 and TRBJ2-1; tentative D call: TRBD2 (5 bases). Germline CDR1 is SGHAT and CDR2 is FQNNGV. Trimming left V 4 bases short and J 1 base short, with 8 bases between. The CDR3 runs to 14 residues. The CDR3 protein is CASSSDWSYNEQFF. The CDR3 region has the DNA TGTGCCAGCAGCTCGGACTGGTCCTACAATGAGCAGTTCTTC.

This clone was picked up one time. V gene TRBV5-8 combines with J gene TRBJ2-1; maybe TRBD2 (6 bases). Germline CDR1 is SGHTS and CDR2 is YDEGEE. The length of the CDR3 is 15 residues. V lost 4 bases, J lost 6 bases, and 17 bases lay in between. CDR3 loop: CASSLGVGGFNEQFF. The CDR3 DNA follows: TGTGCCAGCAGCCTGGGGGTTGGGGGGTTCAATGAGCAGTTCTTC.

This clone was counted only a few times. The chain has TRBV2 and TRBJ2-1, with 7 bases matching TRBD2. Germline V CDR1 and CDR2: SNHLY, FYNNEI. This CDR3 is built from 14 residues. The J segment lost 4 bases and the V segment lost 7 bases, leaving 7 bases of the junction unmatched. This CDR3 reads CASTPGTNYNEQFF. The DNA for the CDR3 is TGTGCCAGCACCCCCGGGACTAATTACAATGAGCAGTTCTTC.

The rearrangement uses TRBV6-5 and TRBJ1-1, with 9 bases fitting TRBD1. The CDR3 runs to 11 residues. Per germline, CDR1 MNHEY and CDR2 SVGAGI. V gave up 10 bases and J gave up 11 bases; unmatched junction bases: 8. The CDR3 sequence is CATGTGKPAFF. The CDR3 DNA reads TGTGCCACCGGGACAGGGAAGCCGGCTTTCTTT.

The chain has TRBV19 and TRBJ1-1; D call uncertain. Germline V gene sequence: CDR1 LNHDA, CDR2 SQIVND (reference sequence). The CDR3 spans 13 residues. V gave up 2 bases and J gave up 0 bases, with 4 bases separating them. The CDR3: CASSISLNTEAFF. CDR3 DNA sequence: TGTGCCAGTAGTATATCTCTGAACACTGAAGCTTTCTTT.

The chain carries TRBV6-6 and TRBJ2-1, with 11 bases lining up with TRBD2. V trimming: 0 bases; J trimming: 3 bases; junction bases outside the gene matches: 1. The CDR3 has 16 amino acids. Germline V gene lookup returns CDR1 MNHNY and CDR2 SVGAGI (reference sequence). The CDR3 sequence is CASSYSLAGGYNEQFF. Here the CDR3 DNA reads TGTGCCAGCAGTTACTCCCTAGCGGGGGGCTACAATGAGCAGTTCTTC.

CDR3 sequence: CASSEYEIQPQHF. The CDR3 DNA follows: TGTGCCAGCAGTGAATACGAGATACAGCCCCAGCATTTT. The chain carries TRBV6-1 and TRBJ1-5, with no clear D. Germline CDR1 and CDR2: MNHNS and SASEGT. This CDR3 has 13 residues. Trimming shortened V by 2 bases and J by 7 bases, and 9 bases separated the two germline ends.

The chain employs TRBV30 and TRBJ1-5, with no clear D. The germline V gene has CDR1 GTSNPN and CDR2 SVGIG (reference sequence). The CDR3 has 14 amino acids. V shed 3 bases and J shed 2 bases, with 11 bases lying between them. The CDR3 is CAWRMEGGNQPQHF. CDR3 nucleotides: TGTGCCTGGAGAATGGAGGGTGGCAATCAGCCCCAGCATTTT.